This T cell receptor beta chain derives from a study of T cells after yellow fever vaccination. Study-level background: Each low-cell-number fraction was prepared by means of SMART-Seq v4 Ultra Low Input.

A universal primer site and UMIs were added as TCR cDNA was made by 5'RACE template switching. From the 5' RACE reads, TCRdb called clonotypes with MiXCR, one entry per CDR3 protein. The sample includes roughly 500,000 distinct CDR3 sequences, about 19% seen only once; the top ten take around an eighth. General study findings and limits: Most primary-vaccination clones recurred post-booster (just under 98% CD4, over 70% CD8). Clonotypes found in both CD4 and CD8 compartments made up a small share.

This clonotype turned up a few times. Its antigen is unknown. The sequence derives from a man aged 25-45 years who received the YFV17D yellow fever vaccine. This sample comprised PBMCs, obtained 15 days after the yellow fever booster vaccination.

The CDR3 sequence: CASSTRLAGENEQFF. In DNA form, the CDR3 reads TGTGCCAGCAGCACCCGACTAGCGGGGGAGAATGAGCAGTTCTTC. This chain connects TRBV9 to TRBJ2-1, with 12 bases fitting TRBD2. This CDR3 has 15 residues. Germline V gene sequence: CDR1 SGDLS, CDR2 YYNGEE. V dropped 4 bases and J dropped 7; count of bases not matched to a gene: 6.